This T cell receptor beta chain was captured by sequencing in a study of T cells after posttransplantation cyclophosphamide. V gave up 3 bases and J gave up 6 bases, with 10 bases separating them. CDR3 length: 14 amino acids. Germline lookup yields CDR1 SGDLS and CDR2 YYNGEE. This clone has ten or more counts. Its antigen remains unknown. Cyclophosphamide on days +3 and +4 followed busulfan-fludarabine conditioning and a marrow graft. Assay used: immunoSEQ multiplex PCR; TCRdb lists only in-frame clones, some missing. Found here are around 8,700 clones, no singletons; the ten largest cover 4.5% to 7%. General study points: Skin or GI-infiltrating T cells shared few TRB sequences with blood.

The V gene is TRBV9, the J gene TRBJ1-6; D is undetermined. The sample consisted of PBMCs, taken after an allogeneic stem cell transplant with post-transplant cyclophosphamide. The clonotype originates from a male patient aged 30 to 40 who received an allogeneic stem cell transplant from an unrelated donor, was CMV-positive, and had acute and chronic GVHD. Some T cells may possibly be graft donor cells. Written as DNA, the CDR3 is TGTGCCAGCAGCGCCGCGGTTCCTAATTCACCCCTCCACTTT. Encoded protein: CASSAAVPNSPLHF.